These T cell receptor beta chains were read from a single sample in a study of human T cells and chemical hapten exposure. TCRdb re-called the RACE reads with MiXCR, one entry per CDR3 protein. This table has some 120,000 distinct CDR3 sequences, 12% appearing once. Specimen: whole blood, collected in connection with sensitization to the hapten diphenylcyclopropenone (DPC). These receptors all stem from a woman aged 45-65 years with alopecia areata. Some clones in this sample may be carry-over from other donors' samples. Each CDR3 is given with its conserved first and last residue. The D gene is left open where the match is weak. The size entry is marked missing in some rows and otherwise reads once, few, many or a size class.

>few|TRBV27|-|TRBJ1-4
TGTGCCAGCGGAGTCCCCCCCGCGCGGAAACTGTTTTTT
CASGVPPARKLFF
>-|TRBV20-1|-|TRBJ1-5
TGCAGTGCTAGAGTAGGAGGGCAGCCCCAGCATTTT
CSARVGGQPQHF
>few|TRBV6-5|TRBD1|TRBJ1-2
TGTGCCAGCAGAAGTAACAGGGGGGACTATGGCTACACCTTC
CASRSNRGDYGYTF
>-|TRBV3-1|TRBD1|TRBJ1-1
TGTGCCAGCAGCCCGGACAGGAGGCTTGAAGCTTTCTTT
CASSPDRRLEAFF
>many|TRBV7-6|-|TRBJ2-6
TGTGCCAGCAGCTTAGAAGAGGACGTCTCTGGGGCCAACGTCCTGACTTTC
CASSLEEDVSGANVLTF
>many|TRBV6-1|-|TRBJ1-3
TGTGCCAGCAGGGTTTCGATCTCTGGAAACACCATATATTTT
CASRVSISGNTIYF
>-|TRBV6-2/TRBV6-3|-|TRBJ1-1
TGTGCCAGCAGACCGGGACGCCGGTTAACTGAAGCTTTCTTT
CASRPGRRLTEAFF
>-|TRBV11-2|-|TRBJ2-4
TGTGCCAGCAGCTTAGGGATGGAGGGAAACATTCAGTACTTC
CASSLGMEGNIQYF
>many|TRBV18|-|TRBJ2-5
TGTGCCAGCTCACCAAGGCAGCAAGAGACCCAGTACTTC
CASSPRQQETQYF
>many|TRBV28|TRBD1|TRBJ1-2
TGTGCCAGCAGTTCGCCTTCAGGGGGCAACTATGGCTACACCTTC
CASSSPSGGNYGYTF
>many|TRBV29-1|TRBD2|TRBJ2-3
TGCAGCGTGAAAAGCGGGAGCCCCTCAGATACGCAGTATTTT
CSVKSGSPSDTQYF
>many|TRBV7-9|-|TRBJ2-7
TGTGCCAGCACCAGGGGCGAGGGCCACGAGCAGTACTTC
CASTRGEGHEQYF
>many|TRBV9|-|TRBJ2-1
TGTGCCAGCAGCGTAGTGGCTGGAAGCTCCTACAATGAGCAGTTCTTC
CASSVVAGSSYNEQFF
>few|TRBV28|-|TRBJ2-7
TGTGCCAGCATGACGGCGGCTTCCTCCTACGAGCAGTACTTC
CASMTAASSYEQYF
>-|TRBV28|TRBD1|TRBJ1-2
TGTGCCAGCAGTCCGGGACAGGGGGTCGATGGCTACACCTTC
CASSPGQGVDGYTF
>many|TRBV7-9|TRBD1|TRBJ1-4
TGTGCCAGCAGCCAGGGGGTGGCTAATGAAAAACTGTTTTTT
CASSQGVANEKLFF
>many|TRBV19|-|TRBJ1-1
TGTGCCAGTAGTATTGGCAGGAACACTGAAGCTTTCTTT
CASSIGRNTEAFF
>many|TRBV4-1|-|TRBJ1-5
TGCGCCAGCAGCCAAGTAACGAATCAGCCCCAGCATTTT
CASSQVTNQPQHF
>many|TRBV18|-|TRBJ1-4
TGTGCCAGCTCACCAATGGACGGGACTGTGGCAACTAATGAAAAACTGTTTTTT
CASSPMDGTVATNEKLFF
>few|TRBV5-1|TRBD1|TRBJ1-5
TGCGCCAGCAGCCCCCAGGGACAGGGTAATCAGCCCCAGCATTTT
CASSPQGQGNQPQHF
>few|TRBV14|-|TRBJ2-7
TGTGCCAGCTCGATTCAAAGTTTCTCCTACGAGCAGTACTTC
CASSIQSFSYEQYF
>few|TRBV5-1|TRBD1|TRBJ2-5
TGCGCCAGCAGCTTGGGACAGGGGCAAGAGACCCAGTACTTC
CASSLGQGQETQYF
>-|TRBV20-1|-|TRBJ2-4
TGCAGTGCTAGAGTCACCCTGCACATAGCCAAAAACATTCAGTACTTC
CSARVTLHIAKNIQYF
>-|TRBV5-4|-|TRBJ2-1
TGTGCCAGCAGCGAAGGGGGGGGCTACAATGAGCAGTTCTTC
CASSEGGGYNEQFF
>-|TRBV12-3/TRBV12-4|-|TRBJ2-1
TGTGCCAGCAGCTCCCCGGTATTATACCGGACAAATGAGCAGTTCTTC
CASSSPVLYRTNEQFF
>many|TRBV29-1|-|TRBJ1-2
TGCAGCGTTGAAGGAGCAGTATACTATGGCTACACCTTC
CSVEGAVYYGYTF
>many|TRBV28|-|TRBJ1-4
TGTGCCAGCAGATCCGCAACTAATGAAAAACTGTTTTTT
CASRSATNEKLFF